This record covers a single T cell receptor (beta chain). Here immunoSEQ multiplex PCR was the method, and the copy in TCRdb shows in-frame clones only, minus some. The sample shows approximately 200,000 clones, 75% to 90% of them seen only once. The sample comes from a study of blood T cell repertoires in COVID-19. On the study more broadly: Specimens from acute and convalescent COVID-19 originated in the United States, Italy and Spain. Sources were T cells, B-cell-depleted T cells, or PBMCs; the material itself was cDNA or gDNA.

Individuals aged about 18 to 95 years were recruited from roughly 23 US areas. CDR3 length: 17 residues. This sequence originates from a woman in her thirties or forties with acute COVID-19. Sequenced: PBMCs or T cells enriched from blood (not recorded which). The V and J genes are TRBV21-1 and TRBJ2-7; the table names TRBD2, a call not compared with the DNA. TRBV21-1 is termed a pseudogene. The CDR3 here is CASSKGRGGLETYEQYF. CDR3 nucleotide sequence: TGTGCCAGCAGCAAAGGGAGAGGGGGACTAGAGACCTACGAGCAGTACTTC.